This T cell receptor beta chain was captured by sequencing in a study of cytomegalovirus exposure and HLA in healthy donors. Study results and caveats: It was confirmed in vitro that three of the CMV-associated chains were specific for CMV antigens. In a later analysis, TCR beta V- and J-gene trimming showed a link to a missense DCLRE1C variant.

CDR1 MGHRA and CDR2 YSYEKL come from the germline V gene. Trimming at V came to 0 bases and at J to 6 bases, leaving 6 bases not matched to a gene. CDR3 length: 16 residues. Both 60 Vbeta primers and 13 Jbeta primers went into the PCR. Only in-frame clones appear in the TCRdb table, and some are missing; sequencing was by immunoSEQ multiplex PCR. The sample consists of some 120,000 clones, roughly 74% of them appearing once. Regarding this clone: Its target is unknown.

Sample: PBMCs. The receptor comes from a woman aged 50 to 60 in good health and CMV-seropositive. This chain uses TRBV4-1 with TRBJ2-4, with 9 bases lining up with TRBD1. CDR3 nucleotide sequence: TGCGCCAGCAGCCAAGAACGGACAGGGGCAAGAAACATTCAGTACTTC. Translation gives CASSQERTGARNIQYF.